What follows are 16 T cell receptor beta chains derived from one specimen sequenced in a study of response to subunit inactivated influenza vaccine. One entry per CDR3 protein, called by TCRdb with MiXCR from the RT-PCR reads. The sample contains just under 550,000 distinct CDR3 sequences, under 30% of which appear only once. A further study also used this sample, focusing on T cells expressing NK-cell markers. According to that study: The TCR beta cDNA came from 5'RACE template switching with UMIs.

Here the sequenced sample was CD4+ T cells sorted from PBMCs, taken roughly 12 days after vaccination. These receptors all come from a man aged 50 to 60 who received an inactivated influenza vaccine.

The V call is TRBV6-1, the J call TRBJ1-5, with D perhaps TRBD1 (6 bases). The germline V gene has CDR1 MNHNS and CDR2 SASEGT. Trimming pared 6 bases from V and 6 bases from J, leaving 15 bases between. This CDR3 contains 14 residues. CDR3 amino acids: CASSEGGAGQPQHF. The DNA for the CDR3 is TGTGCCAGCAGCGAGGGGGGGGCGGGTCAGCCCCAGCATTTT.

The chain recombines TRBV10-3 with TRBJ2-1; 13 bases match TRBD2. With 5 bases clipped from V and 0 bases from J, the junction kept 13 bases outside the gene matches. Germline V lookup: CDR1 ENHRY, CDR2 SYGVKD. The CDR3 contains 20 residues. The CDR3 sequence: CAISRTSGSMVRSSYNEQFF. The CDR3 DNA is TGTGCCATCAGTCGGACTAGCGGGAGTATGGTTAGGAGCTCCTACAATGAGCAGTTCTTC.

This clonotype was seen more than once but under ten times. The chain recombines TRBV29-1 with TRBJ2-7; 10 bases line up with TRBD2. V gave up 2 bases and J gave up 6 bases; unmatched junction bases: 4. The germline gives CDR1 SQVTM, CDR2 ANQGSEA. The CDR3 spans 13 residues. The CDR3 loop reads CSVEIAGGFEQYF. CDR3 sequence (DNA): TGCAGCGTTGAAATAGCGGGGGGCTTCGAGCAGTACTTC.

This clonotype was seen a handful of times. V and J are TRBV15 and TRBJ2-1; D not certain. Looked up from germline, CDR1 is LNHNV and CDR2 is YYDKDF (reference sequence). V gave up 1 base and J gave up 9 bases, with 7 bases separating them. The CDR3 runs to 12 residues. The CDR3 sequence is CATSRVKSEQFF. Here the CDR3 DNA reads TGTGCCACCAGCAGAGTTAAGAGTGAGCAGTTCTTC.

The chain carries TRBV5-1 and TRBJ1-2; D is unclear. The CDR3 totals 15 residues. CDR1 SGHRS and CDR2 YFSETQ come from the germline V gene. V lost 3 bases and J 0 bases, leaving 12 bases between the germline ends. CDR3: CASSSGSVSNYGYTF. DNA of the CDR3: TGCGCCAGCAGCTCTGGTTCCGTTTCTAACTATGGCTACACCTTC.

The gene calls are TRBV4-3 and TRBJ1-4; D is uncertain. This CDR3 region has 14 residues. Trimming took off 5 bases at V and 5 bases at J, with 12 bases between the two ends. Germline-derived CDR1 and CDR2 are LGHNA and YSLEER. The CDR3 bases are TGCGCCAGCAGCAACTCCTACGGGAATGAAAAACTGTTTTTT. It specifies CASSNSYGNEKLFF.

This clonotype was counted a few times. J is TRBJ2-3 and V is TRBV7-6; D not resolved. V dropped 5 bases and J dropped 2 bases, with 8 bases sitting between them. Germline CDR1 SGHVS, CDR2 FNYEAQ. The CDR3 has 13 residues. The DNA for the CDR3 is TGTGCCAGCAGCCTCGCCTTCACAGATACGCAGTATTTT. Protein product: CASSLAFTDTQYF.

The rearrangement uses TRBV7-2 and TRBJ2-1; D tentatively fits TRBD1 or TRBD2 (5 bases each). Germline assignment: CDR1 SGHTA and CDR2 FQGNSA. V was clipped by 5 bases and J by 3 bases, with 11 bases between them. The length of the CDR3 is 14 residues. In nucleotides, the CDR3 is TGTGCCAGCAGCGAGGGACCGTACTACAATGAGCAGTTCTTC. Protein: CASSEGPYYNEQFF.

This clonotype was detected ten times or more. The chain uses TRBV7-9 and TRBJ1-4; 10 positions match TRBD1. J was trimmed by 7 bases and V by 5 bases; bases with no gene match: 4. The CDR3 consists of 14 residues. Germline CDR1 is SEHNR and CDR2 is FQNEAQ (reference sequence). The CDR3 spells CASSRTGGREKLFF. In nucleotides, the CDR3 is TGTGCCAGCAGCCGGACAGGGGGTCGTGAAAAACTGTTTTTT.

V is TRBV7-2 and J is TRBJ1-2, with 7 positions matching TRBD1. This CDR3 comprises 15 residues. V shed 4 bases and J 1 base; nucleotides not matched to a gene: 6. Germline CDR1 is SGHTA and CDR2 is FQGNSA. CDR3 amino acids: CASSSSGTDNYGYTF. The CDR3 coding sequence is TGTGCCAGCAGCTCATCCGGGACAGATAACTATGGCTACACCTTC.

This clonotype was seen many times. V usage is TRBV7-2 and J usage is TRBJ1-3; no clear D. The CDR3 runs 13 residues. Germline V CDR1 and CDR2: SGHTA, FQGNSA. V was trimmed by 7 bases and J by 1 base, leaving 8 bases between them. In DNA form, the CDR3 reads TGTGCCAGCACCTTGCTGTCTGGAAACACCATATATTTT. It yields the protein CASTLLSGNTIYF.

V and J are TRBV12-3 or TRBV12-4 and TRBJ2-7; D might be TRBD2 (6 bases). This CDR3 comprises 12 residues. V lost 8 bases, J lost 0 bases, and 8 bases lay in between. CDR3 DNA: TGTGCCAGCGGCGGGATCTCCTACGAGCAGTACTTC. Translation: CASGGISYEQYF.

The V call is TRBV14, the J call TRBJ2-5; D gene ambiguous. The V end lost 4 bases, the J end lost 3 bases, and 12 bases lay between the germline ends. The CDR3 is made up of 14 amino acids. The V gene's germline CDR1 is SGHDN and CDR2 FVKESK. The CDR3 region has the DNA TGTGCCAGCAGCCCTCTCGCGCGCGAAGAGACCCAGTACTTC. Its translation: CASSPLAREETQYF.

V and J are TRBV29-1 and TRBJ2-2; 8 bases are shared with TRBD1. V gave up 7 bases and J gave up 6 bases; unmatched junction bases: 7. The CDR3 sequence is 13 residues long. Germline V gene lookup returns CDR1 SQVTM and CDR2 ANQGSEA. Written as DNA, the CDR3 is TGCAGCGCCAACGGACAGGGCGCCGGGGAGCTGTTTTTT. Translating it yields CSANGQGAGELFF.

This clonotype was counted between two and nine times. The CDR3 here is CASSPGPDEKLFF. In DNA form, the CDR3 reads TGTGCCAGCAGCCCTGGGCCGGATGAAAAACTGTTTTTT. The chain couples TRBV5-4 to TRBJ1-4; D gene ambiguous. Trimming left V 4 bases short and J 6 bases short, with 10 bases between. The CDR3 runs 13 residues. Germline loops: CDR1 SGHNT, CDR2 YYREEE (reference sequence).

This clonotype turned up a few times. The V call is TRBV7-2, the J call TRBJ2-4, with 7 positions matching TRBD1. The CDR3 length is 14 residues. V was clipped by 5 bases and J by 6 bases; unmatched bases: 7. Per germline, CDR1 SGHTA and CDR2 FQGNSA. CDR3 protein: CASSPGQTLNIQYF. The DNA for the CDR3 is TGTGCCAGCAGCCCGGGACAGACCTTAAACATTCAGTACTTC.